This T cell receptor beta chain comes out of a study of identical twins (TCRdb year 2016). Background for the entire study: To test whether fetal clonotypes persist, the study used deep sequencing on TCR alpha and beta repertoires from monozygotic twins, unrelated adults of various ages, and cord blood. To rule out contamination, the twin experiments were replicated at different times with different library preparation protocols.

Notes on this clonotype: Its antigen target is currently unknown. No base quality values were provided; no much bigger clone lies one nucleotide off.

What the research found in general, with its limitations: Abundant cord blood beta clonotypes carried fewer insertions; young adult naive repertoires showed a weaker similar trend, while memory repertoires showed none. Compared with coincidental sharing between unrelated individuals, out-of-frame TCR alpha sequences shared between twins had an excess of sequences with low generation probability. Excess twin sharing in beta out-of-frame sequences was weaker because fewer shared sequences lowered the signal-to-noise ratio. Conclusions relied on cross-sectional statistical analysis, since the same donors could not be followed over many years. Zero-insertion analyses could be partly confounded by invariant T cells such as MAIT and iNKT, although diverse VJ usage argued against such confounding for most clonotypes. In monozygotic twins, recombination models systematically underestimated out-of-frame TCR alpha sharing, but the models matched the sharing seen between unrelated individuals.

All donors were healthy Caucasians. Three pairs of female monozygotic twins, all aged roughly 18 to 29 years, were included in the twin cohort. Peripheral blood mononuclear cells were the source from which RNA for the TCR libraries was isolated. The library was made by 5' RACE. Reads for this sample came from an Illumina HiSeq 2000. Template switching added a universal primer binding site, and the final cDNA carried a unique molecular identifier that allowed TCR cDNA molecules to be counted accurately. Specific primers in the conserved constant-segment region were used to synthesize first-strand cDNA for TCR alpha and beta chains. To control for contamination, every cDNA library was double barcoded, receiving both a SMART-Mk sample barcode and Illumina barcodes. TruSeq adapter sequences, together with Illumina sample barcodes, were added in two successive PCR steps. The TCR alpha and beta cDNA libraries were sequenced on the Illumina HiSeq platform using custom primers. As for the authors' bioinformatics: MiGEC processed the raw reads to extract unique molecular identifiers, while MiXCR was used to determine the CDR3 positions. Recombination models were inferred per individual with the repgenHMM and IGoR tools using an EM algorithm. Shared clonotypes were analyzed with the tcR package in R, and sharing was normalized by the product of cloneset sizes. Out-of-frame nonproductive sequences were analyzed to study raw recombination free of thymic and clonal selection effects. Through fastp at Q25 and MiXCR, TCRdb rebuilt clones from the public reads, retaining in-frame beta chains. Each record represents a unique CDR3 protein, reported with the most common genes and DNA among its rows. The V and J calls reflect TCRdb's pipeline rather than the authors' work. This sample comprises about 720,000 distinct CDR3 sequences, about 18% of them detected only once. Around 13% of the sample is held by the ten biggest clonotypes.

The CDR3 sequence holds 15 residues, the cysteine and phenylalanine included. Only the CDR3 region is kept as DNA, spanning 45 bases read in frame from base 1. Looking up the germline V gene yields CDR1 SGHVS and CDR2 FQNEAQ. Compared with germline, V lacks 5 bases and J lacks 6 bases; bases without a gene match: 5. The same specimen was also included in a second study, on T cells expressing NK-cell markers. The second source states: TCR beta-chain repertoires were profiled in sorted CD3+CD56+NKG2C+, CD3+CD56+NKG2C- and CD3+CD56-NKG2C+ T-cell subsets from several donors. Of the eight sequenced donors, seven were found to be HCMV-seropositive and one was found to be HCMV-seronegative. In several experiments an anti-gammadeltaTCR antibody was added to restrict sorting to alphabetaTCR-expressing T cells. In more than 5 donors, the dominant CD3+CD56+NKG2C+ clonotypes ranked among the top 10 CD8+ clonotypes, making up roughly 1.0-7.5% of CD8+ T cells. Those dominant clonotypes were again the most abundant among CD3+CD56-NKG2C+ cells in a handful of donors, at about 25-65%. Whether the expanded NKG2C-expressing T cell clones were specific for HCMV antigens remained unclear. The study sequenced eight donors, all healthy volunteers chosen at random: three men and five women. HCMV serostatus was determined by detecting HCMV-specific IgG in serum with a commercial ELISA kit. For a handful of donors, unsorted PBMC were also used to sequence bulk peripheral blood T-cell repertoires. Reads were demultiplexed and grouped by UMI with MIGEC, and clonotypes were assembled and quantified with MiTCR. Only TCR cDNA sequences supported by at least two reads were kept to exclude erroneous sequences. Downstream repertoire analysis used the tcR package, and clonotypes were matched across fractions by CDR3 nucleotide sequence plus V segment. Antigen specificity was annotated against VDJdb with VDJmatch, allowing one amino acid substitution in CDR3.

Rearrangement joined TRBV7-8 to TRBJ2-1, with TRBD2 identical over 12 junction bases. What was sequenced was PBMCs. This sequence was found in a woman aged 18-30 years in good health. The CDR3 region reads CASSDGLAGFNEQFF. In nucleotides, the sequence is TGTGCCAGCAGCGACGGACTAGCGGGGTTCAATGAGCAGTTCTTC.